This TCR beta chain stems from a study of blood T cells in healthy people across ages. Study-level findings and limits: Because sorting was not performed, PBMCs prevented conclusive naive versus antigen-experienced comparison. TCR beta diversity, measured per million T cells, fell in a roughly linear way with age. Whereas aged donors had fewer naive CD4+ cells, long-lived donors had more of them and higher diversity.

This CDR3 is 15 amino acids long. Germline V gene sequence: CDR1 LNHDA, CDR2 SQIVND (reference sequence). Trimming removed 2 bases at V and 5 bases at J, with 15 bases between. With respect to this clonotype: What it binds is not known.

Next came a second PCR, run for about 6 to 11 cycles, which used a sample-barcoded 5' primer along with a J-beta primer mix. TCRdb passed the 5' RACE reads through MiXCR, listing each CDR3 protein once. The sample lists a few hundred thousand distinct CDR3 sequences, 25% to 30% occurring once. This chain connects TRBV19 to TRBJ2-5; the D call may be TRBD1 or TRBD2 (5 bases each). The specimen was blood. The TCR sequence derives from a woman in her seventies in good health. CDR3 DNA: TGTGCCAGTAGTATACGGGGCGGGTGGCTTGAGACCCAGTACTTC. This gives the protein CASSIRGGWLETQYF.